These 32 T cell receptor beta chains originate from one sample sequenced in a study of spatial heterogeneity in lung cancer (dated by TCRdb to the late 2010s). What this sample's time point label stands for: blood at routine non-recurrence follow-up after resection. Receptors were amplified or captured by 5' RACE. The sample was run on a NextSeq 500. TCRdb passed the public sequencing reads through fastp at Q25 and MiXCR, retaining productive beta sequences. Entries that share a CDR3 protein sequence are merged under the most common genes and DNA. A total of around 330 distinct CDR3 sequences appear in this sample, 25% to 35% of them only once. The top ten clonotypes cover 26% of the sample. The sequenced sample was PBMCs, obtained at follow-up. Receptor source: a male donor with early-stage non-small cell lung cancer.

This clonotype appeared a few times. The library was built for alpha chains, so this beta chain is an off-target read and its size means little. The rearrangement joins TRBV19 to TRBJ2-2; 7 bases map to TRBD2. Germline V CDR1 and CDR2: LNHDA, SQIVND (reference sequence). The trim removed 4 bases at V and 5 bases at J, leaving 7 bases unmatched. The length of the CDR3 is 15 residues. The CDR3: CASSNPKGGTGELFF. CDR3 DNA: TGTGCCAGTAGTAACCCCAAGGGAGGGACCGGGGAGCTGTTTTTT.

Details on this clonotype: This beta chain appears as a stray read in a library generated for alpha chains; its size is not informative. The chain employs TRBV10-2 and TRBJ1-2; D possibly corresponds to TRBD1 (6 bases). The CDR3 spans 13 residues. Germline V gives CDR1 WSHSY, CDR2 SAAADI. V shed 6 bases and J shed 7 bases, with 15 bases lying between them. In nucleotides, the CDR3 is TGCGCCAGCAGATACAGGGATAGGGGTGGCTACACCTTC. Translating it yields CASRYRDRGGYTF.

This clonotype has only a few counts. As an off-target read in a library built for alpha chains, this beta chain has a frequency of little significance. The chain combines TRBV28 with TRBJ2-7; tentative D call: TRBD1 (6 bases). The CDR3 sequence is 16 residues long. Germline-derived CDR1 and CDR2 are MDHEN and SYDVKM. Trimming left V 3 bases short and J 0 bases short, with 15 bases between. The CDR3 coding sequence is TGTGCCAGCAGTTTCGGGGACATGTTGAGCTCCTACGAGCAGTACTTC. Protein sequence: CASSFGDMLSSYEQYF.

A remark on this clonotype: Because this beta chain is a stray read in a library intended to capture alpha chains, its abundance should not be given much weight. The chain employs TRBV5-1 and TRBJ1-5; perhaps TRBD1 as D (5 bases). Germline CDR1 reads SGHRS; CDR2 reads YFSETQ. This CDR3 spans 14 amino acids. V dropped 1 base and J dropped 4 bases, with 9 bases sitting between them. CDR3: CASSLTGVNQPQHF. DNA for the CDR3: TGCGCCAGCAGCTTGACAGGAGTGAATCAGCCCCAGCATTTT.

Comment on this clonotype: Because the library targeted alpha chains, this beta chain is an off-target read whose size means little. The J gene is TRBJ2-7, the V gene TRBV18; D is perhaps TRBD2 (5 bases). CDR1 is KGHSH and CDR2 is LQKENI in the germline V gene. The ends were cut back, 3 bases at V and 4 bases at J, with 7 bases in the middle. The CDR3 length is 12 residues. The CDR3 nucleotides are TGTGCCAGCTCACCCCCGGGGTACGAGCAGTACTTC. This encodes CASSPPGYEQYF.

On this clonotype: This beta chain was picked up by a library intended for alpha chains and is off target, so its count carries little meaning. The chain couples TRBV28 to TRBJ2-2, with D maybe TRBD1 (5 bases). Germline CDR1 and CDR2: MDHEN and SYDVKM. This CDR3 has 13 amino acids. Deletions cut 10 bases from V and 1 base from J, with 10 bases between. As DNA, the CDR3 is TGTGCCACGCGACAGTGGAACACCGGGGAGCTGTTTTTT. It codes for CATRQWNTGELFF.

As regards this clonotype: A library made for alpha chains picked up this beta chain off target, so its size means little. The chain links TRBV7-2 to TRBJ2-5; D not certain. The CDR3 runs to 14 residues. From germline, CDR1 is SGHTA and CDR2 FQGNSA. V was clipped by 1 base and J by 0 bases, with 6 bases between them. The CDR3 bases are TGTGCCAGCAGCTTAGTTACGTACCAAGAGACCCAGTACTTC. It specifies CASSLVTYQETQYF.

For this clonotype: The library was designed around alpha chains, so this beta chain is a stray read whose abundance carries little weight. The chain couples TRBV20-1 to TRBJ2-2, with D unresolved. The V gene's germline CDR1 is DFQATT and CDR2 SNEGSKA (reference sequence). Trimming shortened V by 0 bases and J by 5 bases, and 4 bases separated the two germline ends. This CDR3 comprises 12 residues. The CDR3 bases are TGCAGTGCTAGAGAATTGACCGGGGAGCTGTTTTTT. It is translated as CSARELTGELFF.

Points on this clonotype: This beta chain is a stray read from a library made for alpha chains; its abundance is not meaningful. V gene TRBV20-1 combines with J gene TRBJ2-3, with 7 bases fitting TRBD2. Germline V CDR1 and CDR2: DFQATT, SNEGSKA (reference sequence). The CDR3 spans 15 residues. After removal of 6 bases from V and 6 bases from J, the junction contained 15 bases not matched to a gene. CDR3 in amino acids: CSAGPPSRGKDTQYF. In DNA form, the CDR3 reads TGCAGTGCAGGTCCTCCCTCGCGGGGGAAGGATACGCAGTATTTT.

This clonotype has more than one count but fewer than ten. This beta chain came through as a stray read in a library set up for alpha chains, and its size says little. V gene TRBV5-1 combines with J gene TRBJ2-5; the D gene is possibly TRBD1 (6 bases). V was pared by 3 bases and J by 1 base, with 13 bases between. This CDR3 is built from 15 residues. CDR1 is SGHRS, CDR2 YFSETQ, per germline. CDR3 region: CASSYFQDSQETQYF. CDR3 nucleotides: TGCGCCAGCAGCTACTTTCAGGACAGCCAAGAGACCCAGTACTTC.

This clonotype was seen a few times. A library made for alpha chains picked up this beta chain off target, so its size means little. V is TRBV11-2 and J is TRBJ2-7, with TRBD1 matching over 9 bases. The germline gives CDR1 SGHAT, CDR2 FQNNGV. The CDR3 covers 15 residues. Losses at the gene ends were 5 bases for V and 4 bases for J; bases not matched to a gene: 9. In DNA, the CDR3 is TGTGCCAGCAGCACCCGGGACAGGGTCGGGTACGAGCAGTACTTC. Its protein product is CASSTRDRVGYEQYF.

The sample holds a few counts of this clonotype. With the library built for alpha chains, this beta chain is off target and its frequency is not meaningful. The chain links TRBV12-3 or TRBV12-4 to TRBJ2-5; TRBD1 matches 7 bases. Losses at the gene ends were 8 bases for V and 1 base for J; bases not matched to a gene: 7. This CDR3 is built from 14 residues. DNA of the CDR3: TGTGCCAGCGGTGGACAGGCGTCCCAAGAGACCCAGTACTTC. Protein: CASGGQASQETQYF.

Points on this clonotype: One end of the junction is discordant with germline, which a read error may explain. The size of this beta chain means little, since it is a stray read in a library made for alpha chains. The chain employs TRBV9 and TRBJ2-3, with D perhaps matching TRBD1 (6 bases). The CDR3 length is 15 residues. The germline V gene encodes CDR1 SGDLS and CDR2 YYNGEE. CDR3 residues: CASSVSGRGADTRYF. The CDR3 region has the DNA TGTGCCAGCAGCGTTTCGGGCAGGGGCGCAGATACGCGGTATTTT.

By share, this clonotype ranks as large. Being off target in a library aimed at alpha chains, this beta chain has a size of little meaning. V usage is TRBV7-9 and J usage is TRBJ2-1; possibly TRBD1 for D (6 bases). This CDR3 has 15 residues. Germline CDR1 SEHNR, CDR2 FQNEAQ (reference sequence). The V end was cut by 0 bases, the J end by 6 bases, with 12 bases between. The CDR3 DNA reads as TGTGCCAGCAGCTTAGCAGGGGGATCGGGCAATGAGCAGTTCTTC. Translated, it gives CASSLAGGSGNEQFF.

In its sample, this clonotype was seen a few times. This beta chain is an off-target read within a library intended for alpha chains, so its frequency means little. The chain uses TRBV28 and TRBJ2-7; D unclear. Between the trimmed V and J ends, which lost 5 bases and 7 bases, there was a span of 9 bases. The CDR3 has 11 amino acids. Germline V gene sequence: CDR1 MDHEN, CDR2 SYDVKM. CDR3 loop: CASSTYREQYF. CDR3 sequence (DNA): TGTGCCAGCAGTACGTATCGGGAGCAGTACTTC.

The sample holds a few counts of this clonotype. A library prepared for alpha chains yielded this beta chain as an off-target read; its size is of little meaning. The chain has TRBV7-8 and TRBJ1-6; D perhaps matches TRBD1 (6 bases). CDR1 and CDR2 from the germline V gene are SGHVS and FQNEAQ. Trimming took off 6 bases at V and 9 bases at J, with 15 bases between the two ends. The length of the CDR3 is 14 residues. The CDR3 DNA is TGTGCCAGCAGACTACAGGGAATAGGTTCACCCCTCCACTTT. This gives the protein CASRLQGIGSPLHF.

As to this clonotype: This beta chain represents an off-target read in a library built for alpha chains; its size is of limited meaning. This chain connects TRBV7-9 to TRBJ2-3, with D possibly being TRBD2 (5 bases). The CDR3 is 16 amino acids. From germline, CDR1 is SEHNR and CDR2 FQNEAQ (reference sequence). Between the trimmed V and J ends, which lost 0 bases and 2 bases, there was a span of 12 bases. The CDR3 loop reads CASSLARGDYTDTQYF. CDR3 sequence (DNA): TGTGCCAGCAGCTTAGCTCGGGGAGACTACACAGATACGCAGTATTTT. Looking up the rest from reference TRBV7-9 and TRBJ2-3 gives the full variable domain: DTGVSQNPRHKITKRGQNVTFRCDPISEHNRLYWYRQTLGQGPEFLTYFQNEAQLEKSRLLSDRFSAERPKGSFSTLEIQRTEQGDSAMYLCASSLARGDYTDTQYFGPGTRLTVL.

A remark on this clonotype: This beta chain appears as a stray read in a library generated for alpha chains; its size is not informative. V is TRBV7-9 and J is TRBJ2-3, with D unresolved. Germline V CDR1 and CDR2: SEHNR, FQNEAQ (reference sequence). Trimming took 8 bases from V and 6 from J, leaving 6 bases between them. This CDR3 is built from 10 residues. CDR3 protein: CASAGDTQYF. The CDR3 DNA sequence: TGTGCCAGCGCTGGGGATACGCAGTATTTT.

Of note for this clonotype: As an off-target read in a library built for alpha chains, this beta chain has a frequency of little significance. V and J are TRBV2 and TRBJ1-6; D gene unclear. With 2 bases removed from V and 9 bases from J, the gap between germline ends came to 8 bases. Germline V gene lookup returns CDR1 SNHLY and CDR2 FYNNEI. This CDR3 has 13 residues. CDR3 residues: CASSEYPVSPLHF. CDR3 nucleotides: TGTGCCAGCAGTGAATATCCGGTTTCACCCCTCCACTTT. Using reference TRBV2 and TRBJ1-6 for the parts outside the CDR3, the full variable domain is EPEVTQTPSHQVTQMGQEVILRCVPISNHLYFYWYRQILGQKVEFLVSFYNNEISEKSEIFDDQFSVERPDGSNFTLKIRSTKLEDSAMYFCASSEYPVSPLHFGNGTRLTVT.

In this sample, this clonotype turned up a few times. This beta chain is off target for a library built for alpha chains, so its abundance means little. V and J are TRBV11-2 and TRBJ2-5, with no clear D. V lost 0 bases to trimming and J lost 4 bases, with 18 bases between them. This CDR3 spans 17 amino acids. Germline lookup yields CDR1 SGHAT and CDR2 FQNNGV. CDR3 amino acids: CASSLDYRVTRRETQYF. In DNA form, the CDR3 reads TGTGCCAGCAGCTTAGATTACCGGGTCACCAGACGAGAGACCCAGTACTTC.

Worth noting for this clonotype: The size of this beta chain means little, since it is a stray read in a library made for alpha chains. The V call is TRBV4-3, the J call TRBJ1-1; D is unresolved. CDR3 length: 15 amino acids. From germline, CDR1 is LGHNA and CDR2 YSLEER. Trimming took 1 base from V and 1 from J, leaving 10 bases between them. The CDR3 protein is CASSQGHLANTEAFF. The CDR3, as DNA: TGCGCCAGCAGCCAAGGACACCTCGCGAACACTGAAGCTTTCTTT.

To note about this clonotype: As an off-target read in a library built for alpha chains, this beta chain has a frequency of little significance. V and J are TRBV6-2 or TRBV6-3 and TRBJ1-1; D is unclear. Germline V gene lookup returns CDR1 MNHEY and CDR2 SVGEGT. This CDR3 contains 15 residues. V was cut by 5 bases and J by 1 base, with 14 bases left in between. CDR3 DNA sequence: TGTGCCAGCAGTCGGTCGAGGCGCTCGAACACTGAAGCTTTCTTT. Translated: CASSRSRRSNTEAFF.

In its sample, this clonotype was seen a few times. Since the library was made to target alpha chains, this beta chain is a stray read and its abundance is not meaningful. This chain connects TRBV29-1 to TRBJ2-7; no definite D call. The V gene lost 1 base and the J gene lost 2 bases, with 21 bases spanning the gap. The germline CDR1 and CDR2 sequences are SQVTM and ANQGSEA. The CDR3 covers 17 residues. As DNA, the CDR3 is TGCAGCGTTGAAGCCCATAAGCCAGGTCCGAATGCCTACGAGCAGTACTTC. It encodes CSVEAHKPGPNAYEQYF.

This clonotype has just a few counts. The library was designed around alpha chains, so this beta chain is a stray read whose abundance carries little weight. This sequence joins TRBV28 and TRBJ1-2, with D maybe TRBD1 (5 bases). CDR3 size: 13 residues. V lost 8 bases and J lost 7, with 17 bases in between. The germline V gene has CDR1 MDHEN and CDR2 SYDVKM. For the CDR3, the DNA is TGTGCCAGCCTAAAGGGGAGGCCGCCTGGCTACACCTTC. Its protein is CASLKGRPPGYTF.

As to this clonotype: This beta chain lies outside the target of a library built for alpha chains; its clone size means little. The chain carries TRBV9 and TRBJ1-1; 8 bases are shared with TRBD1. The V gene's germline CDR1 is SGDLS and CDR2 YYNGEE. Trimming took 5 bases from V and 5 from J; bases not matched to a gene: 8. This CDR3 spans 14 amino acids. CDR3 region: CASSPTGGRTEAFF. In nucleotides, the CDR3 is TGTGCCAGCAGTCCTACAGGGGGGAGAACTGAAGCTTTCTTT.

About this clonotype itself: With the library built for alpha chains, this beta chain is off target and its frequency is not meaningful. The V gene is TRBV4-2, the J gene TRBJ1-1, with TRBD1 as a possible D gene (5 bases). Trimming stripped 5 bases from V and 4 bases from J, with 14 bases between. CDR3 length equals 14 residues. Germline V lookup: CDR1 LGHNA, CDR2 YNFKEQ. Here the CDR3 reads CASSNIRGSTEAFF. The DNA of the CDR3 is TGTGCCAGCAGCAACATCCGGGGCTCCACTGAAGCTTTCTTT.

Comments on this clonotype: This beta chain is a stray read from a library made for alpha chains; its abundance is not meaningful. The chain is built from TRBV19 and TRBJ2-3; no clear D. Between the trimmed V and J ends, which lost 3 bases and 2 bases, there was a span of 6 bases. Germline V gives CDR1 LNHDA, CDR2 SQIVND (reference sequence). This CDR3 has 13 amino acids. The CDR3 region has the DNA TGTGCCAGTAGTATTGAGAACACAGATACGCAGTATTTT. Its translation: CASSIENTDTQYF.

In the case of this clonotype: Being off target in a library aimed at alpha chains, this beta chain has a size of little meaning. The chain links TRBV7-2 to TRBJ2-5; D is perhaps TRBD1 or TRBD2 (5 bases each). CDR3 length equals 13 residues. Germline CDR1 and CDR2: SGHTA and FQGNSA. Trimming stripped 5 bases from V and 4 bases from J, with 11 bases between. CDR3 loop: CASSPPGTETQYF. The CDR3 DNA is TGTGCCAGCAGCCCACCCGGGACAGAGACCCAGTACTTC.

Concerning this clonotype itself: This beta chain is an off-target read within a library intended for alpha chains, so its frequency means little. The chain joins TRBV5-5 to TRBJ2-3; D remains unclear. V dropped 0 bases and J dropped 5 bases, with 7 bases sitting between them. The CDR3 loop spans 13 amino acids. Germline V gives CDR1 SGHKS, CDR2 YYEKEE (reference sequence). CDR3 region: CASSLATGDTQYF. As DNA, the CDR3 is TGTGCCAGCAGCTTGGCCACCGGAGATACGCAGTATTTT.

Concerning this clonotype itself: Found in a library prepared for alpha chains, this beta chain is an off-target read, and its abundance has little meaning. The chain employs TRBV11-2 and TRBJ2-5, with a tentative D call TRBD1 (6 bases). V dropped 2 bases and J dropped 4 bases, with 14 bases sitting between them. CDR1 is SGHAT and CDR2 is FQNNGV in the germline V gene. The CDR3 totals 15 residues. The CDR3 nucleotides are TGTGCCAGCAGCTTAAGGTCAGGGGTGCGAGAGACCCAGTACTTC. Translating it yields CASSLRSGVRETQYF.

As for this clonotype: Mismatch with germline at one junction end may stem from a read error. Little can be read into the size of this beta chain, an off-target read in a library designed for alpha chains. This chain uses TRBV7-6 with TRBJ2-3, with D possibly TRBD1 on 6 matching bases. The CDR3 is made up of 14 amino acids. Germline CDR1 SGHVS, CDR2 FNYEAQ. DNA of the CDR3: TGTGCCAGCAGTTTAGCCGGGGACACGGATACGCAGTATTTT. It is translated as CASSLAGDTDTQYF.

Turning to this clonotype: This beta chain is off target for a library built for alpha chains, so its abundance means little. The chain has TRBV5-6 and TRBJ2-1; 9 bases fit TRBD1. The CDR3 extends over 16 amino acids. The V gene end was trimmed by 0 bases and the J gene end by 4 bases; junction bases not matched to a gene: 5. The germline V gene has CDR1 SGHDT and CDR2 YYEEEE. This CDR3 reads CASSLGPGQGYNEQFF. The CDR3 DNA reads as TGTGCCAGCAGCTTGGGCCCGGGACAGGGATACAATGAGCAGTTCTTC. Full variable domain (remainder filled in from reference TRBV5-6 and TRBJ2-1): DAGVTQSPTHLIKTRGQQVTLRCSPKSGHDTVSWYQQALGQGPQFIFQYYEEEERQRGNFPDRFSGHQFPNYSSELNVNALLLGDSALYLCASSLGPGQGYNEQFFGPGTRLTVL.